The next 28 T cell receptor beta chains were all read from a single sample in a study of CD4 and CD8 cells across lung adenocarcinoma regions. TCRdb called the PCR reads again in MiXCR, with one record for every CDR3 protein. Of 25,000 or so distinct CDR3 sequences in the sample, over 40% were seen once. The sample was CD4+ T cells from the center of a lung tumor. These receptors were collected from a male donor with lung adenocarcinoma. The CD4 and CD8 labels of this study may be unreliable.

This sequence joins TRBV14 and TRBJ1-3; D not resolved. V gave up 3 bases and J gave up 7 bases, with 7 bases separating them. CDR1 is SGHDN and CDR2 is FVKESK in the germline V gene. This CDR3 contains 12 residues. The CDR3 DNA is TGTGCCAGCAGCCACTTTTGGAACACCATATATTTT. Encoded protein: CASSHFWNTIYF.

This chain joins TRBV4-1 and TRBJ2-1, with 12 nucleotides matching TRBD1. Gene TRBJ2-7 matches the end of the DNA better, so the J call may be wrong. The CDR3 extends over 16 amino acids. Germline V gene sequence: CDR1 MGHRA, CDR2 YSYEKL. CDR3 bases: TGCGCCAGCAGCCAGGGACAGGGGGCTTTTGGCTACGAGCAGTACTTC. This encodes CASSQGQGAFGYEQYF.

Relative to its sample, this clonotype is medium-sized. CDR3 nucleotide sequence: TGTGCCAGCAGTTACTCAGGCACTCCGAAGGTCGAGACCCAGTACTTC. Its protein product is CASSYSGTPKVETQYF. The chain couples TRBV6-5 to TRBJ2-5; D is unclear. The germline V gene has CDR1 MNHEY and CDR2 SVGAGI. The ends were cut back, 0 bases at V and 5 bases at J, with 16 bases in the middle. The length of the CDR3 is 16 residues.

This clonotype turned up a few times. The chain employs TRBV10-2 and TRBJ2-1; the D gene could be TRBD1 or TRBD2 (7 bases each). With the DNA end fitting TRBJ2-7 better, the J assignment may be wrong. This CDR3 has 14 amino acids. Germline CDR1 reads WSHSY; CDR2 reads SAAADI. CDR3 sequence (DNA): TGCGCCAGCAGAACAGGGGAGGGATCCTACGAGCAGTACTTC. The encoded protein is CASRTGEGSYEQYF.

V gene TRBV6-1 combines with J gene TRBJ2-3; D remains ambiguous. The J call may be in error: the DNA end matches TRBJ2-7 better. The CDR3 loop spans 15 amino acids. Looked up from germline, CDR1 is MNHNS and CDR2 is SASEGT. The DNA for the CDR3 is TGTGCCAGCGCCACCCCGGGTGTGTCCTCAGATGAGCAGTACTTC. The encoded protein is CASATPGVSSDEQYF.

V gene TRBV10-1 combines with J gene TRBJ2-3; D not resolved. Germline CDR1 WNHNN, CDR2 SYGVQD (reference sequence). The CDR3 has 15 residues. Trimming cost V 2 bases and J 5 bases, with 14 bases left between them. The CDR3 bases are TGCGCCAGCAGTGAGGGGCTGGCAGGCAAAGATACGCAGTATTTT. It translates to CASSEGLAGKDTQYF.

The chain has TRBV6-1 and TRBJ2-3, with a possible D match to TRBD2 (6 bases). The DNA end favors TRBJ2-7, so the J call may be wrong. Germline CDR1 is MNHNS and CDR2 is SASEGT. The CDR3 runs 16 residues. CDR3 sequence: CASSVSGVYATNTQYF. The CDR3 DNA is TGTGCCAGCAGCGTATCGGGGGTATATGCCACAAATACGCAGTACTTC.

On this clonotype: One junction end does not reproduce the germline sequence, and a read error may be involved. CDR3 in amino acids: CASSYSGGLLKNIQYF. The CDR3 DNA follows: TGTGCCAGCAGTTACTCGGGGGGACTACTCAAAAACATTCAGTACTTT. V usage is TRBV6-5 and J usage is TRBJ2-3; 7 bases fit TRBD2. The germline V gene has CDR1 MNHEY and CDR2 SVGAGI. The CDR3 loop spans 16 amino acids.

The chain employs TRBV10-1 and TRBJ2-3; TRBD2 matches at 7 bases. Germline V gives CDR1 WNHNN, CDR2 SYGVQD (reference sequence). The CDR3 extends over 17 amino acids. Trimming at V came to 2 bases and at J to 11 bases, leaving 19 bases not matched to a gene. The CDR3 spells CASSEAAGLSEKNMQYF. CDR3 DNA: TGCGCCAGCAGTGAGGCAGCGGGACTGAGTGAGAAAAACATGCAGTATTTT.

The chain couples TRBV11-1 to TRBJ2-5; D unclear. CDR1 SGHAT and CDR2 FQDESV come from the germline V gene (reference sequence). The CDR3 loop spans 14 amino acids. V was clipped by 1 base and J by 1 base, with 7 bases between them. The chain's CDR3 is CASSLEASQETQYF. CDR3 nucleotides: TGTGCCAGCAGCTTAGAGGCTAGCCAAGAGACCCAGTACTTC.

This clonotype has only a few counts. The rearrangement joins TRBV7-6 to TRBJ2-3; D is ambiguous. The ends were cut back, 4 bases at V and 2 bases at J, with 7 bases in the middle. The germline gives CDR1 SGHVS, CDR2 FNYEAQ. This CDR3 spans 13 amino acids. The CDR3 protein is CASSYGPTDTQYF. In DNA, the CDR3 is TGTGCCAGCAGCTATGGCCCCACAGATACGCAGTATTTT.

The chain uses TRBV4-1 and TRBJ2-1, with D possibly TRBD2 on 5 matching bases. Germline CDR1 MGHRA, CDR2 YSYEKL. The CDR3 runs 16 residues. Trimming shortened V by 1 base and J by 10 bases, and 20 bases separated the two germline ends. Here the CDR3 DNA reads TGCGCCAGCAGCCAAGGAACGGGGTTAAGCTCCTACGAGCAGTTCTTC. It translates to CASSQGTGLSSYEQFF.

This clonotype was detected ten times or more. The chain has TRBV27 and TRBJ1-2; tentative D call: TRBD1 (5 bases). This CDR3 contains 15 residues. CDR1 is MNHEY and CDR2 is SMNVEV in the germline V gene (reference sequence). The V and J ends lost 2 bases and 8 bases respectively, with 18 bases between them. The DNA of the CDR3 is TGTGCCAGCAGTTTAGAGGCCAGCCTTTGGGGGGGCTACACCTTC. Translated: CASSLEASLWGGYTF.

This clonotype appeared a few times. A junction boundary mismatches the germline segment, possibly from a read error. CDR3 sequence (DNA): TGTGCCAGCAGACTCCAGTCTGGAATTACCGGTGAGCTGTATTTT. Its protein is CASRLQSGITGELYF. The chain uses TRBV6-5 and TRBJ2-2; D is unclear. The germline V gene has CDR1 MNHEY and CDR2 SVGAGI. The CDR3 is 15 residues long.

The rearrangement links TRBV6-1 to TRBJ2-3; D remains ambiguous. V was cut by 2 bases and J by 4 bases, with 16 bases left in between. This CDR3 is 16 amino acids long. Per germline, CDR1 MNHNS and CDR2 SASEGT. The chain's CDR3 is CASSEYHLASSDTQYF. CDR3 coding DNA: TGTGCCAGCAGTGAATACCATCTCGCGAGTTCAGATACGCAGTATTTT.

The chain has TRBV27 and TRBJ2-5, with D perhaps TRBD2 (5 bases). Germline CDR1 reads MNHEY; CDR2 reads SMNVEV (reference sequence). Trimming took off 6 bases at V and 10 bases at J, with 18 bases between the two ends. The CDR3 length is 13 residues. The CDR3 reads CASRRQAAGGQYF. CDR3 bases: TGTGCCAGCAGACGGCAGGCTGCGGGCGGCCAGTACTTC.

This clonotype was seen a few times. One end of the junction fails to match germline, which may point to a read error. The chain uses TRBV6-1 and TRBJ2-1, with TRBD2 matching over 7 bases. Germline V gives CDR1 MNHNS, CDR2 SASEGT. CDR3 length equals 14 residues. This CDR3 reads CASRGLAGGGEQFF. DNA of the CDR3: TGTGCCAGCAGGGGATTAGCGGGCGGCGGGGAGCAGTTTTTC.

The chain uses TRBV10-2 and TRBJ2-4; D is ambiguous. With 2 bases removed from V and 4 bases from J, the gap between germline ends came to 6 bases. CDR3 size: 13 residues. In germline, CDR1 is WSHSY, CDR2 SAAADI. The CDR3 region is CASSETEKNIQYF. Here the CDR3 DNA reads TGCGCCAGCAGTGAGACCGAAAAAAACATTCAGTACTTC.

The sample holds many counts of this clonotype. DNA for the CDR3: TGTGCCAGCAGTGGTACAGGGATGAACACTGAAGCTTTCTTT. Translating gives CASSGTGMNTEAFF. This sequence joins TRBV25-1 and TRBJ1-1, with TRBD1 as a possible D gene (6 bases). V lost 4 bases and J 0 bases, leaving 9 bases between the germline ends. Germline lookup yields CDR1 MGHDK and CDR2 SYGVNS. CDR3 length: 14 amino acids. Complete variable domain (other parts from reference TRBV25-1 and TRBJ1-1): EADIYQTPRYLVIGTGKKITLECSQTMGHDKMYWYQQDPGMELHLIHYSYGVNSTEKGDLSSESTVSRIRTEHFPLTLESARPSHTSQYLCASSGTGMNTEAFFGQGTRLTVV.

Details on this clonotype: The limits of the CDR3 on the DNA are not certain, so only TCRdb's listed CDR3 is given. The chain carries TRBV7-2 and TRBJ1-2. Looked up from germline, CDR1 is SGHTA and CDR2 is FQGNSA. The CDR3 is 14 amino acids in total, end residues counted. The CDR3 is CASSFGSGGRGYTF.

This chain joins TRBV11-2 and TRBJ2-6; no clear D. The germline V gene encodes CDR1 SGHAT and CDR2 FQNNGV. There are 13 residues in the CDR3. V lost 6 bases, J lost 3 bases, and 6 bases lay in between. The CDR3 is CASRLGGANVLTF. The CDR3 region has the DNA TGTGCCAGCAGGCTCGGTGGGGCCAACGTCCTGACTTTC.

On this clonotype: At one of its ends the junction is not consistent with the germline gene, which may arise from a read error. The chain is built from TRBV6-1 and TRBJ2-3; possibly TRBD2 for D (5 bases). Germline values: CDR1 MNHNS, CDR2 SASEGT. The CDR3 is 15 amino acids. The CDR3 loop reads CARGLQSGSTETQYF. The DNA of the CDR3 is TGTGCCCGCGGCCTCCAGTCTGGGAGCACAGAGACGCAGTATTTT.

Note on this clonotype: Germline is not matched at one junction end, which may reflect a read error. This rearrangement joins TRBV6-1 to TRBJ2-3, with D tentatively TRBD1 or TRBD2 (7 bases each). Germline-derived CDR1 and CDR2 are MNHNS and SASEGT. The CDR3 is made up of 15 amino acids. For the CDR3, the DNA is TGTGCCAGCAGGAAAAGCGGGATAGGGACAGATACCCAGTTTTTC. It translates to CASRKSGIGTDTQFF.

The chain joins TRBV27 to TRBJ2-1; D perhaps matches TRBD1 (6 bases). From germline, CDR1 is MNHEY and CDR2 SMNVEV (reference sequence). Trimming removed 6 bases from V and 10 bases from J, with 28 bases in between. The CDR3 consists of 17 residues. In nucleotides, the CDR3 is TGTGCCAGCAGAGCAACCAGGGGCTGTGCGGGCTACGAGGAGCAGTTCTTC. It translates to CASRATRGCAGYEEQFF.

This clonotype occurred once. The junction does not match germline at one end; this may be a read error. This rearrangement joins TRBV6-1 to TRBJ2-5, with D tentatively TRBD1 (7 bases). This CDR3 has 15 residues. Germline V gives CDR1 MNHNS, CDR2 SASEGT. In nucleotides, the CDR3 is TGTGCCGGGGGTGAAGGGGGCGGGGACCAAGAGACGCAGTACTTC. As protein: CAGGEGGGDQETQYF.

In this sample, this clonotype turned up once. An end of the junction differs from the germline gene, which may be a read error. The rearrangement joins TRBV6-1 to TRBJ2-3, with TRBD2 matching 7 bases. This CDR3 is built from 14 residues. The V gene's germline CDR1 is MNHNS and CDR2 SASEGT. The CDR3 spells CASSVRGSTETQYF. The CDR3 DNA reads as TGTGCCAGCAGTGTGCGGGGGAGCACAGAGACCCAGTACTTT.

As DNA, the CDR3 is TGTGCCCGGGGCCTCCAGGCCGGAATTCCAGGGGAGCTGTTTTTT. Protein product: CARGLQAGIPGELFF. The V call is TRBV10-3, the J call TRBJ2-2; D is tentatively TRBD1 or TRBD2 (5 bases each). CDR3 length: 15 amino acids. The germline CDR1 and CDR2 sequences are ENHRY and SYGVKD. V was shortened by 11 bases and J by 8 bases, with 24 bases between the two germline ends.

A remark on this clonotype: One end of the junction is discordant with germline, which a read error may explain. The chain joins TRBV6-1 to TRBJ2-2; maybe TRBD2 (5 bases). Germline V gene data show CDR1 as MNHNS and CDR2 as SASEGT. The CDR3 covers 15 residues. The CDR3, as DNA: TGTGCCAGCAGACTCCAGGCCGTGAGTCCCGGGGAGCAGTTTTTT. Encoded protein: CASRLQAVSPGEQFF.